Each of the 28 T cell receptor beta chains below was sequenced from the same sample in a study of regulatory T cells in long-lasting Graves disease. With iRepertoire HTBI primers and Arm-PCR of CDR3 regions, TCR beta libraries were built. TCRdb passed the multiplex PCR reads through MiXCR, listing each CDR3 protein once. This sample has roughly 610,000 distinct CDR3 sequences, with approximately 15% found just once. Time point given: newly diagnosed GD, antithyroid drugs for less than 3 months. Scientists built the TCR library using RNA that was extracted from PBMCs. The same sample was also used in a study of T cells in Graves' hyperthyroidism and ophthalmopathy.

Sequenced here: peripheral blood mononuclear cells (PBMCs), sampled at new diagnosis, from a patient treated with antithyroid drugs. Receptors originate from a woman aged 25 to 45 with Graves disease.

The sample holds many counts of this clonotype. The chain uses TRBV5-1 and TRBJ2-3; unclear D gene. Between the trimmed V and J ends, which lost 1 base and 5 bases, there was a span of 11 bases. CDR1 and CDR2 (germline): SGHRS, YFSETQ. The CDR3 is made up of 14 amino acids. CDR3 in DNA: TGCGCCAGCAGCTTGTCCATAGCTCGAGATACGCAGTATTTT. Amino acid sequence: CASSLSIARDTQYF.

A few counts support this clonotype. The chain joins TRBV20-1 to TRBJ2-3; D gene uncertain. This CDR3 contains 14 residues. The ends were cut back, 6 bases at V and 0 bases at J, with 13 bases in the middle. CDR1 and CDR2 from the germline V gene are DFQATT and SNEGSKA (reference sequence). CDR3 bases: TGCAGTGCCCGGTCTAGTGGGAGCACAGATACGCAGTATTTT. Its protein is CSARSSGSTDTQYF.

This clonotype was observed a handful of times. The rearrangement links TRBV27 to TRBJ2-7; 10 positions agree with TRBD2. V lost 4 bases and J lost 7; bases outside the gene matches: 7. The CDR3 is 14 amino acids. CDR1 and CDR2 from the germline V gene are MNHEY and SMNVEV (reference sequence). CDR3 amino acids: CASSSLAGAREQYF. Written as DNA, the CDR3 is TGTGCCAGCAGTTCGCTAGCGGGAGCTCGAGAGCAGTACTTC.

The DNA for the CDR3 is TGTGCCAGCAGCCGAAAAAATGAGCAGTTCTTC. This codes for CASSRKNEQFF. The chain links TRBV7-9 to TRBJ2-1; D ambiguous. CDR1 and CDR2 from the germline V gene are SEHNR and FQNEAQ (reference sequence). This CDR3 spans 11 amino acids. Trimming removed 5 bases at V and 7 bases at J, with 6 bases between.

This clonotype has ten or more counts. The chain couples TRBV11-1 to TRBJ1-1; D is uncertain. This CDR3 has 14 amino acids. From germline, CDR1 is SGHAT and CDR2 FQDESV (reference sequence). Deletions cut 5 bases from V and 3 bases from J, with 13 bases between. CDR3 in amino acids: CASSPTTQYTEAFF. CDR3 DNA sequence: TGTGCCAGCAGCCCCACTACCCAGTACACTGAAGCTTTCTTT. Full variable domain (missing parts from reference TRBV11-1 and TRBJ1-1): EAEVAQSPRYKITEKSQAVAFWCDPISGHATLYWYRQILGQGPELLVQFQDESVVDDSQLPKDRFSAERLKGVDSTLKIQPAELGDSAMYLCASSPTTQYTEAFFGQGTRLTVV.

This clonotype was found many times. The chain carries TRBV7-9 and TRBJ2-7, with 9 bases matching TRBD1. Germline CDR1 and CDR2: SEHNR and FQNEAQ (reference sequence). There are 14 residues in the CDR3. Germline trimming cut 5 bases from V and 7 bases from J; bases unmatched to any gene: 9. The CDR3 sequence is CASSTTGGKGEQYF. In DNA form, the CDR3 reads TGTGCCAGCAGCACAACAGGGGGCAAGGGGGAGCAGTACTTC.

This clonotype was counted between two and nine times. The chain has TRBV5-6 and TRBJ1-1; 7 nucleotides line up with TRBD1. The CDR3 covers 13 residues. Trimming at V came to 4 bases and at J to 4 bases, leaving 4 bases not matched to a gene. Germline values: CDR1 SGHDT, CDR2 YYEEEE. The CDR3 region is CASSTGESTEAFF. CDR3 DNA: TGTGCCAGCAGCACAGGGGAGTCCACTGAAGCTTTCTTT. Based on the CDR3 plus reference TRBV5-6 and TRBJ1-1, the full variable domain is DAGVTQSPTHLIKTRGQQVTLRCSPKSGHDTVSWYQQALGQGPQFIFQYYEEEERQRGNFPDRFSGHQFPNYSSELNVNALLLGDSALYLCASSTGESTEAFFGQGTRLTVV.

The sample holds a few counts of this clonotype. V is TRBV7-8 and J is TRBJ2-7, with D possibly called TRBD1 or TRBD2 (6 bases each). Between the trimmed V and J ends, which lost 6 bases and 6 bases, there was a span of 18 bases. The CDR3 spans 14 residues. Germline values: CDR1 SGHVS, CDR2 FQNEAQ. The CDR3 loop reads CASSLGGGHGEQYF. For the CDR3, the DNA is TGTGCCAGCAGTCTAGGGGGAGGTCACGGCGAGCAGTACTTC.

The chain couples TRBV12-3 or TRBV12-4 to TRBJ2-7, with 9 bases that match TRBD1. The CDR3 runs to 15 residues. V gave up 6 bases and J gave up 1 base; unmatched junction bases: 7. For the CDR3, the DNA is TGTGCCAGCAGCCACGGGACAGGGTGGTCCTACGAGCAGTACTTC. It encodes CASSHGTGWSYEQYF.

This clonotype was observed a few times. The genes are TRBV3-1 and TRBJ2-7; D possibly corresponds to TRBD2 (6 bases). Between the trimmed V and J ends, which lost 3 bases and 6 bases, there was a span of 18 bases. The germline CDR1 and CDR2 sequences are LGHDT and YNNKEL (reference sequence). The CDR3 consists of 15 residues. This chain's CDR3 is CASSHRTTSSGEQYF. The CDR3 nucleotides are TGTGCCAGCAGCCATAGGACTACCTCCTCCGGCGAGCAGTACTTC.

This clonotype was picked up many times. The chain recombines TRBV7-3 with TRBJ2-5; no firm D call. In germline, CDR1 is SGHTA, CDR2 FQGTGA. V lost 2 bases and J lost 5, with 15 bases in between. This CDR3 is 15 amino acids long. The chain's CDR3 is CASSLSNALGETQYF. The CDR3 DNA reads as TGTGCCAGCAGCTTATCCAACGCGTTAGGGGAGACCCAGTACTTC.

There are many counts of this clonotype. The V gene is TRBV10-3, the J gene TRBJ2-7; 9 nucleotides align to TRBD1. Germline V gives CDR1 ENHRY, CDR2 SYGVKD. The CDR3 covers 12 residues. V lost 8 bases and J lost 1; bases outside the gene matches: 0. CDR3 nucleotide sequence: TGTGCCATCGGGACAGGGTCCTACGAGCAGTACTTC. Translating it yields CAIGTGSYEQYF.

The chain combines TRBV9 with TRBJ1-6; 7 bases are shared with TRBD1. The CDR3 totals 16 residues. The J segment lost 10 bases and the V segment lost 2 bases, leaving 12 bases of the junction unmatched. CDR1 is SGDLS, CDR2 YYNGEE, per germline. The CDR3 coding sequence is TGTGCCAGCAGCGTGGGTACAGGGGCTTCGGGCTCACCCCTCCACTTT. Amino acids: CASSVGTGASGSPLHF.

This sequence joins TRBV10-3 and TRBJ2-4; D unclear. The CDR3 length is 14 residues. V gave up 3 bases and J gave up 3 bases, with 9 bases separating them. Germline V gene sequence: CDR1 ENHRY, CDR2 SYGVKD. CDR3 sequence (DNA): TGTGCCATCAGTGAAGGTGCAGGCAAAAACATTCAGTACTTC. Its protein is CAISEGAGKNIQYF.

This clonotype has only a few counts. This chain's CDR3 is CASSITESMSGFLRERYNEQFF. In nucleotides, the CDR3 is TGTGCCAGCAGTATAACGGAATCGATGTCAGGGTTTTTGAGGGAGAGATACAATGAGCAGTTCTTC. The V gene is TRBV11-3, the J gene TRBJ2-1; D may be TRBD1 or TRBD2 (5 bases each). CDR1 is SGHNT and CDR2 is YENEEA in the germline V gene. This CDR3 has 22 amino acids. Deletions cut 6 bases from V and 4 bases from J, with 37 bases between.

The V gene is TRBV5-1, the J gene TRBJ2-1; D gene unclear. The germline V gene encodes CDR1 SGHRS and CDR2 YFSETQ. The CDR3 covers 12 residues. Trimming pared 7 bases from V and 6 bases from J, leaving 11 bases between. The CDR3 sequence: CASSRSPNEQFF. The CDR3 DNA reads TGCGCCAGCTCCCGCTCCCCCAATGAGCAGTTCTTC.

This clonotype was recorded a few times. In DNA form, the CDR3 reads TGTGCCAGCAGTGAATCGTGGGGGGCCTATGGCTACACCTTC. Translating gives CASSESWGAYGYTF. The chain employs TRBV6-1 and TRBJ1-2, with D possibly TRBD1 on 6 matching bases. CDR1 is MNHNS, CDR2 SASEGT, per germline. V lost 2 bases and J lost 4, with 11 bases in between. CDR3 length equals 14 residues.

This clonotype was detected a few times. The V call is TRBV6-2 or TRBV6-3, the J call TRBJ1-2; D perhaps matches TRBD1 (6 bases). This CDR3 has 16 amino acids. V lost 5 bases, J lost 0 bases, and 16 bases lay in between. The germline gives CDR1 MNHEY, CDR2 SVGEGT. For the CDR3, the DNA is TGTGCCAGCAGTGAAAAGGGGGGGAGGTCTAACTATGGCTACACCTTC. Its protein product is CASSEKGGRSNYGYTF.

The gene calls are TRBV20-1 and TRBJ2-7, with TRBD1 identical over 8 bases. CDR1 is DFQATT and CDR2 is SNEGSKA in the germline V gene (reference sequence). This CDR3 region has 15 residues. Unmatched junction bases numbered 10, after V lost 2 bases and J lost 4 bases. DNA for the CDR3: TGCAGTGCTAGACCATCGGACAGGGCCGGGTACGAGCAGTACTTC. Translating gives CSARPSDRAGYEQYF.

The rearrangement joins TRBV20-1 to TRBJ1-1; 7 bases match TRBD1. The CDR3 has 15 amino acids. From germline, CDR1 is DFQATT and CDR2 SNEGSKA (reference sequence). Germline trimming cut 5 bases from V and 9 bases from J; bases unmatched to any gene: 18. The CDR3 reads CSAVHKGRPGQQAFF. The CDR3 DNA follows: TGCAGTGCTGTCCATAAGGGTAGGCCGGGACAGCAAGCTTTCTTT.

This clonotype was recorded at least ten times. The chain couples TRBV28 to TRBJ2-3, with TRBD2 matching 12 bases. The ends lost 7 bases at V and 1 base at J; junction bases unmatched: 9. Germline V gives CDR1 MDHEN, CDR2 SYDVKM. This CDR3 has 17 amino acids. The CDR3 nucleotides read TGTGCCAGCACCTCTAGCGGGAGGGCCCCTGGCACAGATACGCAGTATTTT. It translates to CASTSSGRAPGTDTQYF.

On this clonotype itself: A clone one base away is much larger, so this may be a read error. V usage is TRBV5-5 and J usage is TRBJ2-3; D remains ambiguous. Germline V gene sequence: CDR1 SGHKS, CDR2 YYEKEE (reference sequence). CDR3 length: 14 amino acids. CDR3 amino acids: CAGSPGHRTDTQYF. The CDR3 coding sequence is TGTGCCGGCAGCCCCGGTCACCGCACAGATACGCAGTATTTT.

This sequence joins TRBV6-1 and TRBJ1-3; perhaps TRBD1 as D (5 bases). Looked up from germline, CDR1 is MNHNS and CDR2 is SASEGT. The CDR3 totals 15 residues. V dropped 8 bases and J dropped 0 bases, with 14 bases sitting between them. As DNA, the CDR3 is TGTGCCAGCGGGCGGGCAGGGAGCTCTGGAAACACCATATATTTT. It translates to CASGRAGSSGNTIYF.

This clonotype came up a few times. The chain combines TRBV20-1 with TRBJ2-3; TRBD2 agrees at 13 bases. Per the germline V gene, CDR1 is DFQATT and CDR2 is SNEGSKA (reference sequence). V was clipped by 5 bases and J by 0 bases; unmatched bases: 5. The CDR3 runs 16 residues. The CDR3 region is CSAAPGLAGSTDTQYF. The CDR3, as DNA: TGCAGTGCTGCACCGGGACTAGCGGGGAGCACAGATACGCAGTATTTT.

The V call is TRBV7-2, the J call TRBJ1-4; D not certain. The V gene's germline CDR1 is SGHTA and CDR2 FQGNSA. The CDR3 contains 13 residues. Trimming stripped 9 bases from V and 5 bases from J, with 13 bases between. The CDR3 sequence: CASTNNQNEKLFF. DNA of the CDR3: TGTGCCAGTACGAACAACCAAAATGAAAAACTGTTTTTT.

The chain has TRBV7-9 and TRBJ2-1; D uncertain. V dropped 4 bases and J dropped 4 bases, with 11 bases sitting between them. This CDR3 comprises 14 residues. Germline V gene sequence: CDR1 SEHNR, CDR2 FQNEAQ (reference sequence). The CDR3 nucleotides are TGTGCCAGCAGCTCCACCCTAAATTACAATGAGCAGTTCTTC. It specifies CASSSTLNYNEQFF.

This clonotype was observed at least ten times. The chain is built from TRBV10-3 and TRBJ2-7; D gene uncertain. The CDR3 is 11 amino acids. CDR1 and CDR2 from the germline V gene are ENHRY and SYGVKD. The V end was cut by 1 base, the J end by 3 bases, with 1 base between. The CDR3 DNA reads as TGTGCCATCAGTGAGTACTACGAGCAGTACTTC. Protein product: CAISEYYEQYF.

This clonotype was observed many times. The V call is TRBV12-3 or TRBV12-4, the J call TRBJ1-6, with a possible D match to TRBD1 (5 bases). The CDR3 sequence is 13 residues long. The germline V and J ends were trimmed by 7 bases and 5 bases, with 9 bases remaining between them. The CDR3 reads CASMGEDNSPLHF. The CDR3 nucleotides read TGTGCCAGCATGGGGGAAGATAATTCACCCCTCCACTTT.